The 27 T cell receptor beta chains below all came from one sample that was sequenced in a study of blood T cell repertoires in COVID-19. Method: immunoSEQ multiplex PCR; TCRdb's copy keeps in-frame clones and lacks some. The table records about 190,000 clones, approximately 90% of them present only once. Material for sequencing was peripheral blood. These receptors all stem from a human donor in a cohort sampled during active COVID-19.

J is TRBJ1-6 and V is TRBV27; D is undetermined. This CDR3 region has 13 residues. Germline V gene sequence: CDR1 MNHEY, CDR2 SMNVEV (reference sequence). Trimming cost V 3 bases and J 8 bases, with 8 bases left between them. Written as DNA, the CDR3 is TGTGCCAGCAGTTTCCAAAATCATTCACCCCTCCACTTT. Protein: CASSFQNHSPLHF.

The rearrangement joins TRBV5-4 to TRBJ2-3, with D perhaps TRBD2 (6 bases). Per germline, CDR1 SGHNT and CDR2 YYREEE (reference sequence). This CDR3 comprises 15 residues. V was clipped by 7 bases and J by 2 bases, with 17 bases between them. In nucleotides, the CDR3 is TGTGCCAGCGAAAAAAGCGGACTACACACAGATACGCAGTATTTT. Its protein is CASEKSGLHTDTQYF.

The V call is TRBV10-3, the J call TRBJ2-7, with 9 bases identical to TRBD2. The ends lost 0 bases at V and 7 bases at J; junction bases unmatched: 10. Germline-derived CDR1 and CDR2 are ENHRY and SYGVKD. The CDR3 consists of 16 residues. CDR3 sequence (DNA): TGTGCCATCAGTGAGTCATTAGCGGGGGTGCTTCGGGAGCAGTACTTC. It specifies CAISESLAGVLREQYF.

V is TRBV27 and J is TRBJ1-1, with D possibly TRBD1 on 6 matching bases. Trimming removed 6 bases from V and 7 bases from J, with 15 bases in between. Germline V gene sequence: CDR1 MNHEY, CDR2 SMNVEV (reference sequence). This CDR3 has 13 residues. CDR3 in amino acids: CASRPTGAIEAFF. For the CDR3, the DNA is TGTGCCAGCAGGCCGACAGGCGCCATTGAAGCTTTCTTT.

The CDR3 DNA reads as TGTGCCAGCAGCCAGGGGCCGTTCCATGGCTACACCTTC. Protein: CASSQGPFHGYTF. The chain is built from TRBV11-2 and TRBJ1-2; the D gene is possibly TRBD1 (6 bases). This CDR3 is 13 amino acids long. CDR1 SGHAT and CDR2 FQNNGV come from the germline V gene. V was shortened by 5 bases and J by 6 bases, with 13 bases between the two germline ends.

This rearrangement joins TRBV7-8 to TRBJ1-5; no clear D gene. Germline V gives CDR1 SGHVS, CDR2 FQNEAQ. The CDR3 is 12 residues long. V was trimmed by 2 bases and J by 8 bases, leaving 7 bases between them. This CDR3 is CASSLTGEPQHF. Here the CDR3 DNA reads TGTGCCAGCAGCTTAACCGGGGAGCCCCAGCATTTT. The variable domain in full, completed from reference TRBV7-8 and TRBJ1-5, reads GAGVSQSPRYKVAKRGQDVALRCDPISGHVSLFWYQQALGQGPEFLTYFQNEAQLDKSGLPSDRFFAERPEGSVSTLKIQRTQQEDSAVYLCASSLTGEPQHFGDGTRLSIL.

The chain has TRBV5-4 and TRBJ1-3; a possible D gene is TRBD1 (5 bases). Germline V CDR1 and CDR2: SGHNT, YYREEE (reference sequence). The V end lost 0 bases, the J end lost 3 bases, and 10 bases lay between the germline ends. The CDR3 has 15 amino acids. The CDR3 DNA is TGTGCCAGCAGCTTGGGTCCAGGGATTGGAAACACCATATATTTT. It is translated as CASSLGPGIGNTIYF.

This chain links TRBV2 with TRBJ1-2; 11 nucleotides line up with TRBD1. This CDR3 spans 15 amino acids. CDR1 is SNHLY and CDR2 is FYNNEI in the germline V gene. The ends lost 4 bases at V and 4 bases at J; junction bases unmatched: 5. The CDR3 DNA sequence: TGTGCCAGCAGTGTTTGGACAGGGGGCGTCTATGGCTACACCTTC. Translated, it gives CASSVWTGGVYGYTF.

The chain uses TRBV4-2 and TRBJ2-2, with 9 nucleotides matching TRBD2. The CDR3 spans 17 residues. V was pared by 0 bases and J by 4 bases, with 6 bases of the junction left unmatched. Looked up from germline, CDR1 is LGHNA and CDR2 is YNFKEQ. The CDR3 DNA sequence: TGTGCCAGCAGCCAAGATGGGGCTAGCGGGATCACCGGGGAGCTGTTTTTT. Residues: CASSQDGASGITGELFF.

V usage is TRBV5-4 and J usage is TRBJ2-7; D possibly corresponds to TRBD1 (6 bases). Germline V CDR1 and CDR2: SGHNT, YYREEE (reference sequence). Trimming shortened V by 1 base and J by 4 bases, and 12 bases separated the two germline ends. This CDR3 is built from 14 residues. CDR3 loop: CASSLKTGSYEQYF. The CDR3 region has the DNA TGTGCCAGCAGCTTGAAAACAGGGTCTTACGAGCAGTACTTC.

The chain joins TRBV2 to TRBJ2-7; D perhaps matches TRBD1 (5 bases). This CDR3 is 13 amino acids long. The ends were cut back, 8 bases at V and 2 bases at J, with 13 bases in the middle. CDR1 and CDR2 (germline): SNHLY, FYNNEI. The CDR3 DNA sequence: TGTGCCAGCCGAGGACACCACGCCTACGAGCAGTACTTC. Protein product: CASRGHHAYEQYF.

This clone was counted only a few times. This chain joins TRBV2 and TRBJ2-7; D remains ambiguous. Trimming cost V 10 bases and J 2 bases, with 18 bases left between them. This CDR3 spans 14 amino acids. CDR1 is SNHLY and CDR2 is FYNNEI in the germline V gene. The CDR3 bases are TGTGCCAAGGCGTTCGAGCAGGCCCCCTACGAGCAGTACTTC. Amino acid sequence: CAKAFEQAPYEQYF.

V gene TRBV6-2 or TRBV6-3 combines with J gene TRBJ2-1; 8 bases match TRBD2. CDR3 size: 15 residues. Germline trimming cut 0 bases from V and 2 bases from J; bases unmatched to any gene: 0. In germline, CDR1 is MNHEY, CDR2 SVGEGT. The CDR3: CASSYSSGAYNEQFF. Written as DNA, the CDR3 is TGTGCCAGCAGTTACTCTAGCGGGGCCTACAATGAGCAGTTCTTC.

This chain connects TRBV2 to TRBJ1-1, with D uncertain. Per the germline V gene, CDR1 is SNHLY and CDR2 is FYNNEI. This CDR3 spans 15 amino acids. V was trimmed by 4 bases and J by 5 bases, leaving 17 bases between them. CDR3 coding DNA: TGTGCCAGCAGTGTAAGTTTGGCAGGCCCTACTGAAGCTTTCTTT. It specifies CASSVSLAGPTEAFF.

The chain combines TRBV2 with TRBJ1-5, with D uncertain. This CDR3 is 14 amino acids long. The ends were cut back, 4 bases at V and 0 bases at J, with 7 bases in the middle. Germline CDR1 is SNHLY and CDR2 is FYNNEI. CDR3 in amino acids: CASSVENSNQPQHF. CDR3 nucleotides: TGTGCCAGCAGTGTTGAGAATAGCAATCAGCCCCAGCATTTT.

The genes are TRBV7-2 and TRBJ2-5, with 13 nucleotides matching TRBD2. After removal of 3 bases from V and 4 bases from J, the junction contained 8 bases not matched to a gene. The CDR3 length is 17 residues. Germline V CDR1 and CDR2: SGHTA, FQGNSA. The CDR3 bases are TGTGCCAGCAGCTTCGCCGGGACTAGCGGGGTAGGAGAGACCCAGTACTTC. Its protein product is CASSFAGTSGVGETQYF.

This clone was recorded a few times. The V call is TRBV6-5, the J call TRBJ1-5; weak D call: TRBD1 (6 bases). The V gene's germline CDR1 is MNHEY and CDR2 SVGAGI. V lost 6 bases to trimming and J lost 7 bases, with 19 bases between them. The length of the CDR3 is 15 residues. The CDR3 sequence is CASRGQSRIWQPQHF. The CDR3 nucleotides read TGTGCCAGCAGAGGACAGAGCAGGATTTGGCAGCCCCAGCATTTT.

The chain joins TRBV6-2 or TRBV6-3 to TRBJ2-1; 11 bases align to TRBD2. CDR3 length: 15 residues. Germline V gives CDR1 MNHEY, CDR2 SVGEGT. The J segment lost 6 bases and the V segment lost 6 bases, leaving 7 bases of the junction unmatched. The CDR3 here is CASSDLAGGPNEQFF. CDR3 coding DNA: TGTGCCAGCAGCGATTTAGCGGGAGGGCCCAATGAGCAGTTCTTC.

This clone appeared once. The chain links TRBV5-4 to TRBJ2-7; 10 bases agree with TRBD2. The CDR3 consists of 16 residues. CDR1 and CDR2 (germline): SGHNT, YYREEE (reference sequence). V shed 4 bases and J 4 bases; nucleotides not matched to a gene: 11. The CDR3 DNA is TGTGCCAGCAGCAAAATGCTTAGCGGGGGGTCTTACGAGCAGTACTTC. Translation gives CASSKMLSGGSYEQYF.

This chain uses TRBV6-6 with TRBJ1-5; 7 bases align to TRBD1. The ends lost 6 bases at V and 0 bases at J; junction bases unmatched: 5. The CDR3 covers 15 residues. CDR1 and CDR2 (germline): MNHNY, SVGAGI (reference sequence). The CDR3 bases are TGTGCCAGCAGCGAGACAGGGACTAGCAATCAGCCCCAGCATTTT. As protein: CASSETGTSNQPQHF.

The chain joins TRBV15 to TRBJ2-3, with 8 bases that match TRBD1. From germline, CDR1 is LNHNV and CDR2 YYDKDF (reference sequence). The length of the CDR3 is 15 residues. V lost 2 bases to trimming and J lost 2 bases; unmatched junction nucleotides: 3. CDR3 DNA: TGTGCCACCAGCAGACAGGGGGCGCTCACAGATACGCAGTATTTT. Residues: CATSRQGALTDTQYF. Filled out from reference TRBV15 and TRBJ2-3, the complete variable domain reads DAMVIQNPRYQVTQFGKPVTLSCSQTLNHNVMYWYQQKSSQAPKLLFHYYDKDFNNEADTPDNFQSRRPNTSFCFLDIRSPGLGDTAMYLCATSRQGALTDTQYFGPGTRLTVL.

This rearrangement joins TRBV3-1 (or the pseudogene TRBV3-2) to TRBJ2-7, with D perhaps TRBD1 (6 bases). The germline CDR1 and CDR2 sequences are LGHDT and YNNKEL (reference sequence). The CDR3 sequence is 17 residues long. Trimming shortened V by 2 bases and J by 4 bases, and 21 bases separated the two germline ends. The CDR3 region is CASSQTGTFTSDYEQYF. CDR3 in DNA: TGTGCCAGCAGCCAAACCGGGACATTTACCTCTGATTACGAGCAGTACTTC.

The CDR3 nucleotides read TGTGCCAGCTGCAACAGGGGGGGCACTGAAGCTTTCTTT. It specifies CASCNRGGTEAFF. This rearrangement joins TRBV6-5 to TRBJ1-1, with 8 bases that match TRBD1. This CDR3 contains 13 residues. The germline CDR1 and CDR2 sequences are MNHEY and SVGAGI. Losses at the gene ends were 8 bases for V and 4 bases for J; bases not matched to a gene: 6.

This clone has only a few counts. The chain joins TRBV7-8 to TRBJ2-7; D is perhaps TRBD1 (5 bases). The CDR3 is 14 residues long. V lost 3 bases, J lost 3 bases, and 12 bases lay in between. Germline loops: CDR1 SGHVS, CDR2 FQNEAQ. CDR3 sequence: CASSLRQTLYEQYF. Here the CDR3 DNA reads TGTGCCAGCAGCTTGAGACAGACACTCTACGAGCAGTACTTC.

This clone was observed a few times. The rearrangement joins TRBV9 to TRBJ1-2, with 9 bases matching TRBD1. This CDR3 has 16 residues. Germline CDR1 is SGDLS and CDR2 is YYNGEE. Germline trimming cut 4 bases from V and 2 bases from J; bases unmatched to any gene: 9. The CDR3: CASSPRTGVLNYGYTF. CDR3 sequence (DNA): TGTGCCAGCAGCCCTCGGACAGGGGTCCTCAACTATGGCTACACCTTC.

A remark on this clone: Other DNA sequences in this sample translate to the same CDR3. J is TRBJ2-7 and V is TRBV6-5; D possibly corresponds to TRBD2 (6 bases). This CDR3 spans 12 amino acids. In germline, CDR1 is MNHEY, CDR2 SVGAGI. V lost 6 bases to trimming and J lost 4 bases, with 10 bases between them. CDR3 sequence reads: CASSPRGYEQYF. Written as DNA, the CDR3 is TGTGCCAGCAGCCCACGGGGGTACGAGCAGTACTTC.

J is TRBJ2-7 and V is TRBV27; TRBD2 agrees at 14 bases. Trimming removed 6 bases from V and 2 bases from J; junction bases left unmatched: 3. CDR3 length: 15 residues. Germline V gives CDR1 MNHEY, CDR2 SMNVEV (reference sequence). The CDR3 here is CASRMTSGRAYEQYF. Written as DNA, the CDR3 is TGTGCCAGCAGAATGACTAGCGGGAGGGCCTACGAGCAGTACTTC.